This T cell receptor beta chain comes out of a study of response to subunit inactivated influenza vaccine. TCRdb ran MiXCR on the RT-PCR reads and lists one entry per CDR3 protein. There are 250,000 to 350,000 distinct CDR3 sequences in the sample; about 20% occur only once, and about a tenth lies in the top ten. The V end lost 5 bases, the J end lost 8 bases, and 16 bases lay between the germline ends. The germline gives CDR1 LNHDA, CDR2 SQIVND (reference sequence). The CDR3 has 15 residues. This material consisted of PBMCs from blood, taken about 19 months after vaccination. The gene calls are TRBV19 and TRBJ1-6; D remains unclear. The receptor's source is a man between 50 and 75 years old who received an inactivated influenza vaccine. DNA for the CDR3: TGTGCCAGTAGTTCCGAGAGGGTGGGCGATTCACCCCTCCACTTT. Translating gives CASSSERVGDSPLHF.